This paragraph reports one T cell receptor beta chain. No antigen is known for it. This record belongs to a study of blood T cells in healthy people across ages. Study conclusions and caveats: Lack of knowledge of donor CMV status possibly confounded expanded clonotype changes. Roughly linear declines in TCR beta diversity per million T cells occurred with age.

A second PCR, run for roughly 7 to 12 cycles, used a sample-barcoded 5' primer plus a J-beta primer mix. TCRdb independently ran MiXCR on the 5' RACE reads; one entry per CDR3 protein. The sample consists of over 1,500,000 distinct CDR3 sequences, approximately 50% of them appearing once. Germline CDR1 SEHNR, CDR2 FQNEAQ (reference sequence). V was pared by 4 bases and J by 6 bases, with 8 bases of the junction left unmatched. The CDR3 runs 14 residues. The rearrangement joins TRBV7-9 to TRBJ2-7; the match to TRBD1 covers 8 bases. The TCR sequence derives from a woman between 40 and 50 years old in good health. Sequenced material: blood. The CDR3 bases are TGTGCCAGCAGCTCACAGGGGGTCCTAGTCGAGCAGTACTTC. Its protein product is CASSSQGVLVEQYF.